The 20 T cell receptor beta chains listed next were all sequenced from one sample in a study of siplizumab effects on memory and regulatory T cells. Libraries were prepared by immunoSEQ multiplex PCR; TCRdb keeps only in-frame clonotypes and omits some of them. Here the sample spans roughly 110,000 clones, 93% being singletons. The sample comprised non-Treg CD4+ T cells sorted from blood. These receptor sequences come from a human donor in good health.

The CDR3 DNA reads as TGTGCCAGCAGTGAAGCGCTTCAAGGAGGGGGCACAGATACGCAGTATTTT. Protein sequence: CASSEALQGGGTDTQYF. The V gene is TRBV2, the J gene TRBJ2-3, with D perhaps TRBD2 (6 bases). There are 17 residues in the CDR3. The V end lost 0 bases, the J end lost 1 base, and 14 bases lay between the germline ends. Germline V gene data show CDR1 as SNHLY and CDR2 as FYNNEI.

This sequence joins TRBV30 and TRBJ1-5, with D unresolved. CDR3 size: 14 residues. Germline V gives CDR1 GTSNPN, CDR2 SVGIG (reference sequence). V lost 0 bases and J 6 bases, leaving 12 bases between the germline ends. The CDR3 reads CAWSVASGSQPQHF. In DNA, the CDR3 is TGTGCCTGGAGTGTAGCTTCAGGATCTCAGCCCCAGCATTTT.

J is TRBJ1-5 and V is TRBV7-9; D gene uncertain. Germline values: CDR1 SEHNR, CDR2 FQNEAQ (reference sequence). CDR3 length equals 13 residues. The V end lost 5 bases, the J end lost 0 bases, and 5 bases lay between the germline ends. CDR3 nucleotide sequence: TGTGCCAGCAGCGTAAATAGCAATCAGCCCCAGCATTTT. Translated, it gives CASSVNSNQPQHF.

The genes are TRBV9 and TRBJ2-7, with unresolved D. Germline V CDR1 and CDR2: SGDLS, YYNGEE. V lost 0 bases to trimming and J lost 2 bases, with 6 bases between them. This CDR3 spans 13 amino acids. CDR3 DNA: TGTGCCAGCAGCGTAGGGTTAACCTACGAGCAGTACTTC. Translating it yields CASSVGLTYEQYF.

Details on this clone: The limits of the CDR3 on the DNA are not certain, so only TCRdb's listed CDR3 is given. This chain connects TRBV2 to TRBJ2-4; the table's D call, TRBD1, has no DNA check behind it. Germline V CDR1 and CDR2: SNHLY, FYNNEI. The CDR3 totals 16 residues, both ends included. The CDR3 reads CASILDRQLAKNIQYF.

This clone was picked up one time. V is TRBV7-2 and J is TRBJ2-7; the D gene is possibly TRBD2 (6 bases). The CDR3 loop spans 17 amino acids. The germline CDR1 and CDR2 sequences are SGHTA and FQGNSA. V lost 4 bases and J lost 0, with 19 bases in between. CDR3 loop: CASSSSLGTHSSYEQYF. DNA of the CDR3: TGTGCCAGCAGCTCTTCCCTCGGGACTCACAGCTCCTACGAGCAGTACTTC.

The chain recombines TRBV12-5 with TRBJ1-4; D not certain. Germline lookup yields CDR1 LGHNT and CDR2 FRNRAP. Trimming pared 0 bases from V and 8 bases from J, leaving 1 base between. This CDR3 has 11 amino acids. This CDR3 reads CASGLVEKLFF. CDR3 nucleotides: TGTGCTAGTGGTTTGGTCGAAAAACTGTTTTTT.

J is TRBJ1-4 and V is TRBV7-2, with 8 bases fitting TRBD1. The CDR3 is made up of 15 amino acids. V lost 2 bases and J lost 7; bases outside the gene matches: 6. Germline V gene data show CDR1 as SGHTA and CDR2 as FQGNSA. CDR3 loop: CASSLTDRDGEKLFF. CDR3 coding DNA: TGTGCCAGCAGCTTAACGGACAGGGATGGTGAAAAACTGTTTTTT.

The CDR3 loop reads CASTMMGAQETQYF. CDR3 sequence (DNA): TGTGCCAGCACCATGATGGGGGCTCAAGAGACCCAGTACTTC. V gene TRBV7-2 combines with J gene TRBJ2-5; TRBD1 is a possible D gene (6 bases). Trimming took off 7 bases at V and 2 bases at J, with 14 bases between the two ends. CDR1 is SGHTA and CDR2 is FQGNSA in the germline V gene. The CDR3 has 14 residues. Combining the CDR3 with reference TRBV7-2 and TRBJ2-5 gives the whole variable domain GAGVSQSPSNKVTEKGKDVELRCDPISGHTALYWYRQSLGQGLEFLIYFQGNSAPDKSGLPSDRFSAERTGGSVSTLTIQRTQQEDSAVYLCASTMMGAQETQYFGPGTRLLVL.

The chain carries TRBV28 and TRBJ2-3; D remains ambiguous. Trimming left V 2 bases short and J 1 base short, with 10 bases between. This CDR3 is 15 amino acids long. Germline CDR1 MDHEN, CDR2 SYDVKM. DNA of the CDR3: TGTGCCAGCAGTTTAAGAGTGCGAGGCACAGATACGCAGTATTTT. It translates to CASSLRVRGTDTQYF.

The CDR3 bases are TGTGCCAGCAGCTTAACAGGGGGTAATGAAAAACTGTTTTTT. Amino acid sequence: CASSLTGGNEKLFF. V is TRBV5-6 and J is TRBJ1-4; 8 bases are shared with TRBD1. This CDR3 has 14 residues. Trimming removed 2 bases from V and 4 bases from J; junction bases left unmatched: 1. Germline V CDR1 and CDR2: SGHDT, YYEEEE.

As for this clone: The sample carries other DNA sequences with the same CDR3. This CDR3 is CASSLVGNEQFF. In nucleotides, the CDR3 is TGTGCCAGCAGCTTAGTAGGAAATGAGCAGTTCTTC. The V and J genes are TRBV7-2 and TRBJ2-1, with D unresolved. There are 12 residues in the CDR3. Trimming shortened V by 1 base and J by 7 bases, and 5 bases separated the two germline ends. Germline V gene data show CDR1 as SGHTA and CDR2 as FQGNSA.

This chain joins TRBV18 and TRBJ1-2; possible D gene TRBD1, 6 bases. Trimming shortened V by 6 bases and J by 1 base, and 9 bases separated the two germline ends. Germline CDR1 is KGHSH and CDR2 is LQKENI. This CDR3 region has 13 residues. CDR3 sequence (DNA): TGTGCCAGCTCGGGGGACATTAACTATGGCTACACCTTC. Translated: CASSGDINYGYTF.

The rearrangement joins TRBV7-3 to TRBJ1-1; D remains unclear. Trimming took off 5 bases at V and 0 bases at J, with 10 bases between the two ends. CDR3 length: 14 amino acids. Germline CDR1 is SGHTA and CDR2 is FQGTGA. CDR3 DNA sequence: TGTGCCAGCAGCAGCGGACTGCTGAACACTGAAGCTTTCTTT. This gives the protein CASSSGLLNTEAFF.

This chain connects TRBV7-2 to TRBJ2-5, with D possibly being TRBD2 (6 bases). Trimming left V 1 base short and J 9 bases short, with 12 bases between. From germline, CDR1 is SGHTA and CDR2 FQGNSA. The CDR3 has 13 amino acids. The chain's CDR3 is CASSLEGGGAQYF. CDR3 bases: TGTGCCAGCAGCTTAGAGGGCGGAGGGGCCCAGTACTTC.

J is TRBJ2-3 and V is TRBV5-1, with TRBD2 matching over 12 bases. The CDR3 covers 16 residues. Germline CDR1 is SGHRS and CDR2 is YFSETQ. The ends lost 2 bases at V and 1 base at J; junction bases unmatched: 2. The CDR3 region has the DNA TGCGCCAGCAGCTTTAGGACTAGCGGGGGCACAGATACGCAGTATTTT. Translation gives CASSFRTSGGTDTQYF.

This clone was recorded only once. The rearrangement links TRBV5-6 to TRBJ2-7, with D hard to call. V was pared by 0 bases and J by 3 bases, with 10 bases between. This CDR3 region has 14 residues. The germline gives CDR1 SGHDT, CDR2 YYEEEE. The CDR3 spells CASSLGRASYEQYF. The DNA for the CDR3 is TGTGCCAGCAGCTTGGGTAGGGCAAGCTACGAGCAGTACTTC.

This clone was observed a single time. The rearrangement links TRBV4-3 to TRBJ1-5; D is ambiguous. Trimming removed 0 bases at V and 2 bases at J, with 17 bases between. CDR1 LGHNA and CDR2 YSLEER come from the germline V gene. The CDR3 is 18 amino acids. CDR3 bases: TGCGCCAGCAGCCAAGATTTAATTGCGGGTTTAGGCAATCAGCCCCAGCATTTT. It specifies CASSQDLIAGLGNQPQHF.

This clone was recorded only once. The chain combines TRBV5-8 with TRBJ1-1, with 8 bases aligning to TRBD1. CDR1 and CDR2 from the germline V gene are SGHTS and YDEGEE. The trim removed 4 bases at V and 8 bases at J, leaving 13 bases unmatched. The CDR3 has 15 residues. The chain's CDR3 is CASSKTSGGGWEAFF. The CDR3 DNA reads as TGTGCCAGCAGCAAGACGTCAGGGGGCGGATGGGAAGCTTTCTTT.

The V gene is TRBV6-6, the J gene TRBJ2-3, with 12 bases that match TRBD2. V lost 7 bases to trimming and J lost 4 bases; unmatched junction nucleotides: 6. This CDR3 contains 15 residues. Germline CDR1 and CDR2: MNHNY and SVGAGI (reference sequence). CDR3 sequence: CASTQTSGGPDTQYF. In nucleotides, the CDR3 is TGTGCCAGCACCCAGACTAGCGGGGGACCAGATACGCAGTATTTT.